This is a list of T cell receptor beta chains from one sample in a study of cytomegalovirus exposure and HLA in healthy donors. The assay was immunoSEQ multiplex PCR, and TCRdb's table has in-frame clones only and misses some. This sample carries 100,000 to 130,000 clones, more than 65% of them seen once, and the ten largest clones take under 5%. Sequenced material: PBMCs. The origin of the receptors is a male donor in good health and CMV-seronegative. The CDR3 runs from the conserved cysteine through the conserved F or W. A D gene is named only where the DNA matches it firmly. Size values are once, few and many counts, or a class for expanded clones, and some rows have none.

D | J | size | V | DNA | CDR3
NA | TRBJ1-6 | NA | TRBV28 | TGTGCCAGCAGCCTTCCGGGGGGAAATTCACCCCTCCACTTT | CASSLPGGNSPLHF
TRBD2 | TRBJ2-5 | NA | TRBV29-1 | TGCAGCGTGAGGGCTAGCGGGAGGGCCAGGGAGACCCAGTACTTC | CSVRASGRARETQYF
TRBD2 | TRBJ2-2 | NA | TRBV7-2 | TGTGCCAGCAGCTTATATCGGGGGGTGGCCACCGGGGAGCTGTTTTTT | CASSLYRGVATGELFF
TRBD2 | TRBJ2-7 | NA | TRBV19 | TGTGCCAGTAGTATAGGACTAGCGGGAGGTAGCGAGCAGTACTTC | CASSIGLAGGSEQYF
NA | TRBJ1-1 | few | TRBV6-1 | TGTGCCAGCATCGAGGGGCTGGAGGGCACTGAAGCTTTCTTT | CASIEGLEGTEAFF
TRBD2 | TRBJ2-3 | NA | TRBV5-1 | TGCGCCAGCGGAAAGAGCGGGAGGGAGACAGATACGCAGTATTTT | CASGKSGRETDTQYF
NA | TRBJ2-3 | NA | TRBV4-2 | TGTGCCAGCAGCCCCGAAAGGGGGAGAGTGACAGATACGCAGTATTTT | CASSPERGRVTDTQYF
NA | TRBJ2-4 | NA | TRBV29-1 | TGCAGCGCCCTCAGGGGGGTTCCCAAAAACATTCAGTACTTC | CSALRGVPKNIQYF
NA | TRBJ2-3 | NA | TRBV15 | TGTGCCACCAGCACAGGGACAATCGGAAGCACAGATACGCAGTATTTT | CATSTGTIGSTDTQYF
TRBD1 | TRBJ1-1 | once | TRBV7-9 | TGTGCCAGCAGCCGGGGACAGGGAAACACTGAAGCTTTCTTT | CASSRGQGNTEAFF
NA | TRBJ2-5 | NA | TRBV5-4 | TGTGCCAGCAGCCCCGGACAGATCCAAGAGACCCAGTACTTC | CASSPGQIQETQYF
NA | TRBJ2-7 | NA | TRBV9 | TGTGCCAGCAGCGAGGGGTTAGGTCCCTACGAGCAGTACTTC | CASSEGLGPYEQYF
TRBD1 | TRBJ1-1 | few | TRBV10-3 | TGTGCCATCAGTGAAAAGGGGGCAGGGGACAGGACTGAAGCTTTCTTT | CAISEKGAGDRTEAFF
NA | TRBJ2-7 | NA | TRBV7-2 | TGTGCCAGCAGCTTAACCTACGAGCAGTACTTC | CASSLTYEQYF
TRBD2 | TRBJ2-5 | once | TRBV10-1 | TGCGCCAGCAGTGTTCAGCGGGAGGTTCAGTACTTC | CASSVQREVQYF
NA | TRBJ1-3 | NA | TRBV4-1 | TGCGCCAGCAGCCCTTTGGCGGCAGTCGGAAACACCATATATTTT | CASSPLAAVGNTIYF
NA | TRBJ1-4 | NA | TRBV19 | TGTGCCAGTAGTATTCACCGGGACATTGAAAAACTGTTTTTT | CASSIHRDIEKLFF
TRBD2 | TRBJ2-5 | few | TRBV5-1 | TGCGCCAGCAGCTTGACCCTAGCGGGAGTCCAAGAGACCCAGTACTTC | CASSLTLAGVQETQYF